The present TCR beta chain was sequenced within a study of blood T cell repertoires in COVID-19. Across the whole study: Collection of acute and convalescent COVID-19 samples took place in the United States, Italy and Spain.

How the authors handled the data: The assay estimated nucleated cells by amplifying reference gene primers. Measured with immunoSEQ multiplex PCR; TCRdb has only the in-frame clones, and not every one. V and J calls and clone size follow that table, whereas D and trimming were derived from the DNA. This sample yields approximately 100,000 clones, of which around 89% are seen a single time; about 19% belongs to the top ten. The CDR3 totals 18 residues. With 1 base clipped from V and 6 bases from J, the junction kept 15 bases outside the gene matches. Germline CDR1 is SGHVS and CDR2 is FNYEAQ. This chain connects TRBV7-6 to TRBJ2-3; 8 bases match TRBD1. Sequencing input: peripheral blood. The receptor was derived from a human donor with acute or convalescent COVID-19. The donor label of this sample is uncertain. The CDR3 nucleotides read TGTGCCAGCAGCTTAGGAAAGTTCCGGGACAGGATGGCGGATACGCAGTATTTT. This encodes CASSLGKFRDRMADTQYF.